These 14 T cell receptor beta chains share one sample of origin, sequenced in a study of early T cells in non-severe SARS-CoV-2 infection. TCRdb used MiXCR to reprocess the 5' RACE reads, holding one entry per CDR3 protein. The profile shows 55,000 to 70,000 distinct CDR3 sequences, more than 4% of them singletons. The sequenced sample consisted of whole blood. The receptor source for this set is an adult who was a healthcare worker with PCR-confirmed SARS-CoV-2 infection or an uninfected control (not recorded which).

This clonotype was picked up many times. CDR3 sequence reads: CASSLDINEQFF. CDR3 bases: TGTGCCAGCAGCTTGGACATCAATGAGCAGTTCTTC. V and J are TRBV5-4 and TRBJ2-1; D is ambiguous. CDR1 is SGHNT, CDR2 YYREEE, per germline (reference sequence). Trimming pared 0 bases from V and 6 bases from J, leaving 4 bases between. The CDR3 consists of 12 residues.

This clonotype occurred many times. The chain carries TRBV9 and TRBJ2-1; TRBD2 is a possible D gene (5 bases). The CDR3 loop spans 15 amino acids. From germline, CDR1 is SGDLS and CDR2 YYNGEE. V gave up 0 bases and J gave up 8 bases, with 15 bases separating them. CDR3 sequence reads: CASSVVLGSIHEQFF. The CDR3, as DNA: TGTGCCAGCAGCGTAGTTTTGGGGAGTATCCATGAGCAGTTCTTC.

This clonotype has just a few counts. The CDR3, as DNA: TGCGCCAGCAGCTTGGGTGCGGCGGGTAGAGATGGCTACACCTTC. The encoded protein is CASSLGAAGRDGYTF. This chain uses TRBV5-1 with TRBJ1-2; D unresolved. The length of the CDR3 is 15 residues. The germline V and J ends were trimmed by 0 bases and 6 bases, with 15 bases remaining between them. Germline CDR1 SGHRS, CDR2 YFSETQ.

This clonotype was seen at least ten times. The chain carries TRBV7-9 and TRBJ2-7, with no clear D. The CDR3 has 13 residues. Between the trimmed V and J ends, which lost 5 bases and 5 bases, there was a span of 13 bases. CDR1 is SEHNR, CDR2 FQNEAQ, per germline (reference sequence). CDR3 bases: TGTGCCAGCAGCCCAAATTCCTTAAACGAGCAGTACTTC. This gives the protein CASSPNSLNEQYF.

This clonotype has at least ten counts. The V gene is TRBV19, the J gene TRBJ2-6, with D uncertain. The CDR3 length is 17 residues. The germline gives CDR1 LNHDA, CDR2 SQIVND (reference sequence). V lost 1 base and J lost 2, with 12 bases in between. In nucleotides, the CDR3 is TGTGCCAGTAGTATAGCGCCGTCACGGACTGGGGCCAACGTCCTGACTTTC. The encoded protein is CASSIAPSRTGANVLTF.

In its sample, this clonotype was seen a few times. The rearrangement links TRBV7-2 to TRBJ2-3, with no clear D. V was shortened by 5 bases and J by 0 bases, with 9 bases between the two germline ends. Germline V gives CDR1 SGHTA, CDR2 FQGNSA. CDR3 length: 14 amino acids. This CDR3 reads CASSPYSSTDTQYF. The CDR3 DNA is TGTGCCAGCAGCCCTTACTCTAGCACAGATACGCAGTATTTT.

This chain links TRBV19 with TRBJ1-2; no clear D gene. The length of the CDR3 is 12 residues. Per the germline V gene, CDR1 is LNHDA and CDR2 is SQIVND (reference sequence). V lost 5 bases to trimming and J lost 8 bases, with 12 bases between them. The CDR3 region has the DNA TGTGCCAGTAGTGAACAATCAAAGGGCTACACCTTC. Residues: CASSEQSKGYTF.

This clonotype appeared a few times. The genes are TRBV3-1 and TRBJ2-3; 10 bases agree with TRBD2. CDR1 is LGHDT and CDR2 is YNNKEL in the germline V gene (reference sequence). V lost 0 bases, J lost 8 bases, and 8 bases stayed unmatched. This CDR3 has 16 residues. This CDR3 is CASSQDSGGATGTQYF. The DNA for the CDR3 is TGTGCCAGCAGCCAAGACAGCGGGGGGGCCACTGGTACGCAGTATTTT.

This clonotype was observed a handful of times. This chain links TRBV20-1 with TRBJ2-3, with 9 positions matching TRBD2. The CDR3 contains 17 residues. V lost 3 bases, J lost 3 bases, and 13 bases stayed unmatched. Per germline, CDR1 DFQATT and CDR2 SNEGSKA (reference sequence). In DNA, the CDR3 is TGCAGTGCTAGCACGCTATTCGCTAGCGGGAATACAGATACGCAGTATTTT. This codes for CSASTLFASGNTDTQYF.

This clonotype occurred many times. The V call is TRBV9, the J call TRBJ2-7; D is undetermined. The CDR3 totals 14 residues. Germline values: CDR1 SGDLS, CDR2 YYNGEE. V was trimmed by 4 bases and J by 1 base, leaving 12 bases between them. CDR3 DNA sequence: TGTGCCAGCAGCCCGAGCCGGATTTCCTACGAGCAGTACTTC. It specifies CASSPSRISYEQYF.

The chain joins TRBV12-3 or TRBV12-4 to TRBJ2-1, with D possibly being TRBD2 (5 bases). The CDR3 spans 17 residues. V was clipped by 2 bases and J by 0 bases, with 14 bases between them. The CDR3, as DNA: TGTGCCAGCAGTTTAACCCCCGGGATAAGCTCCTACAATGAGCAGTTCTTC. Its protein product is CASSLTPGISSYNEQFF.

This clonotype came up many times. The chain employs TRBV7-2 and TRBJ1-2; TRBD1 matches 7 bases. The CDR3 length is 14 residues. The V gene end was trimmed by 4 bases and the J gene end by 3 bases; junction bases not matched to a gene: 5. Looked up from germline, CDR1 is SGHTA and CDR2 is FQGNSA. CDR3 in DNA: TGTGCCAGCAGCTCTACCGGGACAGACTATGGCTACACCTTC. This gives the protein CASSSTGTDYGYTF.

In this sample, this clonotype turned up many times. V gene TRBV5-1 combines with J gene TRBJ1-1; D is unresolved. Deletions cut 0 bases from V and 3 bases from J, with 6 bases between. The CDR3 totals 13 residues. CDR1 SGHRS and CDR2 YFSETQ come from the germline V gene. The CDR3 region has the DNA TGCGCCAGCAGCTTGGATCGGTACACTGAAGCTTTCTTT. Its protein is CASSLDRYTEAFF.

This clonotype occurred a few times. The CDR3 DNA is TGTGCCAGCAGTAAGAGACAGGGAAGTTTTTCACCCCTCCACTTT. Translating gives CASSKRQGSFSPLHF. This chain joins TRBV12-3 or TRBV12-4 and TRBJ1-6, with TRBD1 matching 7 bases. There are 15 residues in the CDR3. Germline trimming cut 5 bases from V and 9 bases from J; bases unmatched to any gene: 10.